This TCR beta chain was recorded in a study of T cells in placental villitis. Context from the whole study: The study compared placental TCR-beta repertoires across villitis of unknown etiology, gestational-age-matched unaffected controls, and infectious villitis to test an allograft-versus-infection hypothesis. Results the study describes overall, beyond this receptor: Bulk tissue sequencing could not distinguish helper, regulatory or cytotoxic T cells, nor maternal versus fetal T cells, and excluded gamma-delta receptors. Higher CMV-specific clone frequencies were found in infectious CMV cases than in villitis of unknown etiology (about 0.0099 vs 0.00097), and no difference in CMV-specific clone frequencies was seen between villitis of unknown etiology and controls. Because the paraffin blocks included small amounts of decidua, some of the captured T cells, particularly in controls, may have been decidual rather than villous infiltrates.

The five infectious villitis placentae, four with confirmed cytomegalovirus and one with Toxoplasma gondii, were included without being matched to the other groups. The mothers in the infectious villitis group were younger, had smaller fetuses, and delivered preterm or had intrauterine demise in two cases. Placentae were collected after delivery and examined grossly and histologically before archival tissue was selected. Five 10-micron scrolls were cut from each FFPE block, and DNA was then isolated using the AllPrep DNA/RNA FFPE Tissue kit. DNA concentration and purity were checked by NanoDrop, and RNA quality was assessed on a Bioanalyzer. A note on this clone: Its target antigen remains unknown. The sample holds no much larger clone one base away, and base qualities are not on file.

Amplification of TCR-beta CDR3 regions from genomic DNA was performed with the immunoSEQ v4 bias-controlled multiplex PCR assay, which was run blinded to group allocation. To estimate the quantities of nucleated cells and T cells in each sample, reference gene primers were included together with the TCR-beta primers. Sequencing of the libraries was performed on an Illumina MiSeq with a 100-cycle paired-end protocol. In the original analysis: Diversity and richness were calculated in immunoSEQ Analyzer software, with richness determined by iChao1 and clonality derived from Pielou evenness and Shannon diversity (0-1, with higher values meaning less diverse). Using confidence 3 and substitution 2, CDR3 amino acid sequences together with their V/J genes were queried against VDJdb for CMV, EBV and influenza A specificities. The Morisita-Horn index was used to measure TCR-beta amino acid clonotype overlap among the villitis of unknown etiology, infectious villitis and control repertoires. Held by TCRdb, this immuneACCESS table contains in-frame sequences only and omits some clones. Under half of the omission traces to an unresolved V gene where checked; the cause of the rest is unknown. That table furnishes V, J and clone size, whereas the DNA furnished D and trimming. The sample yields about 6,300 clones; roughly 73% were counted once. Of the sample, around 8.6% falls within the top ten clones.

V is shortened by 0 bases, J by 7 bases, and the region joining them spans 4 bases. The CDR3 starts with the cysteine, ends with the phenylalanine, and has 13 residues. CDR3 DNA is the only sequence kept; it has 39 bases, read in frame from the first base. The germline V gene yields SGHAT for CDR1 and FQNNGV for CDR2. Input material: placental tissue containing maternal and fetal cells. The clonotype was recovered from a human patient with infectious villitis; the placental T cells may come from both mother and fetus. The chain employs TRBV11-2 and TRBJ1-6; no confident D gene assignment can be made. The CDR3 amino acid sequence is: CASSLDQNSPLHF. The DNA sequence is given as TGTGCCAGCAGCTTAGATCAGAATTCACCCCTCCACTTT.